A selection of T cell receptor beta chains follows, all from one sample in a study of blood T cells in healthy people across ages. Each CDR3 protein gets one entry after TCRdb re-called the 5' RACE reads with MiXCR. The profile shows about 640,000 distinct CDR3 sequences, about 30% of them singletons. Sequencing input: blood. The receptors derive from a woman of 80 years or more in good health. CDR3s include the opening cysteine and the closing phenylalanine or tryptophan. The D gene is left open where the match is weak. Clone size is not always given. Where it is, it says once, few, many or a class for expanded clones.

D	size	V	J	CDR3	DNA
-	-	TRBV6-5	TRBJ1-1	CATLGGVGGTEAFF	TGTGCCACCCTGGGTGGGGTAGGGGGGACTGAGGCTTTCTTT
TRBD2	many	TRBV27	TRBJ2-5	CASSATPPGLATETQYF	TGTGCCAGCAGTGCCACTCCACCGGGACTAGCGACCGAGACCCAGTACTTC
TRBD1	few	TRBV20-1	TRBJ2-2	CSAPPGQGNTGERFF	TGCAGTGCTCCCCCGGGACAGGGGAACACCGGGGAGCGGTTTTTT
TRBD1	-	TRBV20-1	TRBJ1-6	CSAKTGTGGSSPLHF	TGCAGTGCTAAGACCGGGACAGGGGGCAGTTCACCCCTCCACTTT
TRBD1	few	TRBV20-1	TRBJ2-7	CSVRVGQGYEQYF	TGCAGTGTTAGGGTAGGACAGGGCTACGAGCAGTACTTC
-	-	TRBV6-5	TRBJ1-5	CASREGSVYQPQHF	TGTGCCAGCAGGGAGGGGTCAGTGTATCAGCCCCAGCATTTT
TRBD1	-	TRBV12-3/TRBV12-4	TRBJ2-7	CASSRQGSSAEQYF	TGTGCCAGCAGCAGACAGGGGTCTTCGGCCGAGCAGTACTTC
TRBD2	-	TRBV7-9	TRBJ2-7	CASSPATSGNHEQYF	TGTGCCAGCAGCCCGGCGACTAGCGGGAACCACGAGCAGTACTTC
-	many	TRBV12-3/TRBV12-4	TRBJ2-3	CASSLIFGSDTDTQYF	TGTGCCAGCAGTTTAATCTTTGGGTCCGACACAGATACGCAGTATTTT
-	-	TRBV4-2	TRBJ2-7	CASSPGLWPLYEQYF	TGTGCCAGCAGCCCCGGACTGTGGCCACTGTACGAGCAGTACTTC
TRBD2	many	TRBV7-2	TRBJ2-5	CASRTSGAETQYF	TGTGCCAGCAGGACTAGCGGGGCAGAGACCCAGTACTTC
-	many	TRBV12-3/TRBV12-4	TRBJ2-1	CASSPPPLGNEQFF	TGTGCCAGCAGCCCCCCCCCGTTAGGCAATGAGCAGTTCTTC
TRBD2	-	TRBV20-1	TRBJ2-1	CSARDLAGGAYNEQFF	TGCAGTGCTAGAGATTTGGCGGGAGGCGCCTACAATGAGCAGTTCTTC
-	many	TRBV10-2	TRBJ2-7	CASSEPGRFSYEQYF	TGCGCCAGCAGTGAGCCGGGACGGTTCTCCTACGAGCAGTACTTC
-	many	TRBV3-1	TRBJ2-4	CASSPKLTGIQYF	TGTGCCAGCAGCCCTAAACTTACAGGGATTCAGTACTTC
TRBD1	-	TRBV5-1	TRBJ2-7	CVSSLEGQASPYEQYF	TGTGTCAGCAGCTTGGAGGGACAGGCGAGCCCCTACGAGCAGTACTTC
TRBD1	many	TRBV6-6	TRBJ2-7	CASTPQTGGYAYEQYF	TGTGCCAGCACCCCTCAGACAGGGGGCTACGCCTACGAGCAGTACTTC
TRBD1	-	TRBV20-1	TRBJ2-7	CSARFPGTGYNEQYF	TGCAGTGCTAGATTTCCAGGGACAGGCTACAATGAGCAGTACTTC
-	-	TRBV7-8	TRBJ1-1	CARSPEDSSTEAFF	TGTGCCCGCAGCCCAGAGGACAGTTCCACTGAAGCTTTCTTT
TRBD1	-	TRBV29-1	TRBJ1-1	CSVEATGGNTEAFF	TGCAGCGTTGAGGCGACAGGGGGGAACACTGAAGCTTTCTTT
-	once	TRBV6-1	TRBJ1-2	CASRGRRDYTF	TGTGCCAGCAGGGGAAGGCGCGACTACACCTTC
-	many	TRBV5-1	TRBJ1-2	CASSTTEQSYGYTF	TGCGCCAGCAGCACGACGGAGCAGTCCTATGGCTACACCTTC
-	many	TRBV20-1	TRBJ1-2	CSARGSWAGETNYGYTF	TGCAGTGCTAGAGGGTCGTGGGCAGGGGAAACTAACTATGGCTACACCTTC
-	few	TRBV7-2	TRBJ2-2	CASSLVGNTGELFF	TGTGCCAGCAGCTTAGTTGGGAACACCGGGGAGCTGTTTTTT
-	many	TRBV11-2	TRBJ2-1	CASSPEASSYNEQFF	TGTGCCAGCTCACCAGAAGCGAGCTCCTACAATGAGCAGTTCTTC
-	-	TRBV9	TRBJ1-1	CASSPLGGLMNTEAFF	TGTGCCAGCAGCCCCTTGGGTGGCCTCATGAACACTGAAGCTTTCTTT
-	few	TRBV28	TRBJ1-2	CASRVRVYGYTF	TGTGCCAGCAGGGTCAGAGTCTATGGCTACACCTTC
-	many	TRBV12-3/TRBV12-4	TRBJ1-1	CASTLKGGAEAFF	TGTGCCAGCACCCTAAAGGGGGGAGCTGAAGCTTTCTTT